One T cell receptor beta chain is described in this entry. This sample was included in a study of blood T cell repertoires in COVID-19. Study information: Whether acute or convalescent, the COVID-19 samples came from the United States, Italy and Spain. PBMCs, B-cell-depleted T cells, or T cells provided the cDNA or gDNA that made up the material.

TCRdb's table, derived via immunoSEQ multiplex PCR, lists solely in-frame clones and lacks some. The sample comprises about 60,000 clones, 84% of which are singletons, and about 15% rests with the top ten. V was pared by 0 bases and J by 3 bases, with 12 bases between. CDR3 length equals 16 residues. Germline CDR1 SGDLS, CDR2 YYNGEE. Seattle patients were enrolled during active infection and followed longitudinally. This TCR was sampled from a man in his fifties or sixties with COVID-19, enrolled during active disease. The rearrangement links TRBV9 to TRBJ1-4, with a tentative D call TRBD1 (5 bases). What was sequenced was peripheral blood. CDR3 region: CASSVGAGGANEKLFF. The CDR3 nucleotides are TGTGCCAGCAGCGTAGGCGCCGGGGGGGCTAATGAAAAACTGTTTTTT.